This TCR beta chain appears in the sequencing data of a study of response to subunit inactivated influenza vaccine. Points on this clonotype: Its antigen is unidentified.

General study points: T cells newly recruited by each seasonal influenza vaccination are few, the authors suggested.

TCRdb fed the RT-PCR reads into MiXCR, producing one record per CDR3 protein. The sample carries some 600,000 distinct CDR3 sequences, 12% to 15% recorded once. The CDR3 sequence is 15 residues long. Germline V gene sequence: CDR1 LNHDA, CDR2 SQIVND (reference sequence). After removal of 10 bases from V and 2 bases from J, the junction contained 11 bases not matched to a gene. The chain has TRBV19 and TRBJ2-3; the match to TRBD1 covers 8 bases. The specimen comprised PBMCs from blood, sampled less than 15 days before vaccination. This clonotype was obtained from a middle-aged man who received an inactivated influenza vaccine. The CDR3 is CATTDRGFSTDTQYF. CDR3 nucleotides: TGTGCCACTACCGACAGGGGTTTCTCCACAGATACGCAGTATTTT.